These 23 T cell receptor beta chains were all obtained from the same sample, sequenced in a study of blood T cell repertoires in COVID-19. Generated by immunoSEQ multiplex PCR, the TCRdb table keeps only in-frame clones and is missing some. The repertoire holds around 200,000 clones, with about nine tenths as singletons. The sequenced material came from peripheral blood. The origin of the receptors is a woman between 45 and 65 years old with acute or convalescent COVID-19.

The chain employs TRBV24-1 and TRBJ1-2, with D unclear. Germline V gene lookup returns CDR1 KGHDR and CDR2 SFDVKD. Between the trimmed V and J ends, which lost 4 bases and 0 bases, there was a span of 5 bases. The CDR3 consists of 13 residues. Here the CDR3 DNA reads TGTGCCACCAGTGACCGGGCTAACTATGGCTACACCTTC. Amino acids: CATSDRANYGYTF.

The chain recombines TRBV7-8 with TRBJ2-3; unclear D gene. Germline assignment: CDR1 SGHVS and CDR2 FQNEAQ. Trimming stripped 4 bases from V and 4 bases from J, with 12 bases between. The CDR3 spans 14 residues. As DNA, the CDR3 is TGTGCCAGCAGCTCGGGTCTCAACGCAGATACGCAGTATTTT. Translation: CASSSGLNADTQYF.

V is TRBV18 and J is TRBJ1-2, with 8 nucleotides matching TRBD1. Per germline, CDR1 KGHSH and CDR2 LQKENI. This CDR3 contains 16 residues. Trimming cost V 4 bases and J 6 bases; bases outside gene matches: 13. CDR3 region: CASSRTGPTLLNGYTF. Written as DNA, the CDR3 is TGTGCCAGCTCACGGACAGGGCCTACACTCTTGAATGGCTACACCTTC.

The rearrangement links TRBV4-1 to TRBJ2-1; 10 bases match TRBD2. Trimming cost V 4 bases and J 6 bases; bases outside gene matches: 12. The CDR3 is made up of 17 amino acids. The germline V gene encodes CDR1 MGHRA and CDR2 YSYEKL. The CDR3, as DNA: TGCGCCAGCAGCCCACCTACACTAGCGGGGATCTCCAATGAGCAGTTCTTC. Its protein product is CASSPPTLAGISNEQFF.

This chain joins TRBV11-2 and TRBJ2-5, with a weak D call TRBD2 (6 bases). CDR1 and CDR2 from the germline V gene are SGHAT and FQNNGV. The germline V and J ends were trimmed by 6 bases and 1 base, with 9 bases remaining between them. This CDR3 spans 13 amino acids. The CDR3 here is CASRFSGQETQYF. The DNA of the CDR3 is TGTGCCAGCAGGTTTAGCGGCCAAGAGACCCAGTACTTC.

This chain uses TRBV7-9 with TRBJ2-5; weak D call: TRBD2 (6 bases). CDR1 and CDR2 from the germline V gene are SEHNR and FQNEAQ (reference sequence). This CDR3 comprises 12 residues. The ends were cut back, 3 bases at V and 4 bases at J, with 6 bases in the middle. CDR3 protein: CASSFGGETQYF. The CDR3 nucleotides read TGTGCCAGCAGCTTCGGGGGAGAGACCCAGTACTTC.

The chain combines TRBV5-1 with TRBJ1-1; D call uncertain. CDR3 length: 15 residues. Germline lookup yields CDR1 SGHRS and CDR2 YFSETQ. Between the trimmed V and J ends, which lost 0 bases and 1 base, there was a span of 10 bases. The CDR3 DNA reads as TGCGCCAGCAGCTTGGTTAGTCCACGGAACACTGAAGCTTTCTTT. Its protein product is CASSLVSPRNTEAFF. The variable domain in full, completed from reference TRBV5-1 and TRBJ1-1, reads KAGVTQTPRYLIKTRGQQVTLSCSPISGHRSVSWYQQTPGQGLQFLFEYFSETQRNKGNFPGRFSGRQFSNSRSEMNVSTLELGDSALYLCASSLVSPRNTEAFFGQGTRLTVV.

The gene calls are TRBV7-3 and TRBJ2-3; 7 bases align to TRBD2. V lost 0 bases to trimming and J lost 6 bases; unmatched junction nucleotides: 12. This CDR3 is built from 17 residues. The germline V gene has CDR1 SGHTA and CDR2 FQGTGA. CDR3 nucleotide sequence: TGTGCCAGCAGCTTAACAGGTTGGACTAGTGGGATGGATACGCAGTATTTT. Amino acid sequence: CASSLTGWTSGMDTQYF.

The chain links TRBV5-6 to TRBJ2-5, with a possible D match to TRBD1 (6 bases). In germline, CDR1 is SGHDT, CDR2 YYEEEE. Trimming left V 3 bases short and J 1 base short, with 13 bases between. The CDR3 has 15 amino acids. CDR3 sequence: CASSYLSTGQETQYF. As DNA, the CDR3 is TGTGCCAGCAGCTACTTATCGACAGGCCAAGAGACCCAGTACTTC.

The chain recombines TRBV2 with TRBJ2-3; D is ambiguous. The CDR3 has 11 residues. CDR1 and CDR2 (germline): SNHLY, FYNNEI. V lost 5 bases and J 9 bases, leaving 9 bases between the germline ends. The CDR3 nucleotides are TGTGCCAGCAGTAAGGCGGCGACGCAGTATTTT. As protein: CASSKAATQYF.

CDR3 region: CASREGWGDQETQYF. The CDR3 coding sequence is TGTGCCAGCAGGGAGGGTTGGGGTGACCAAGAGACCCAGTACTTC. The rearrangement links TRBV6-6 to TRBJ2-5; D is perhaps TRBD2 (6 bases). Germline V gene lookup returns CDR1 MNHNY and CDR2 SVGAGI (reference sequence). This CDR3 region has 15 residues. V shed 6 bases and J shed 0 bases, with 14 bases lying between them.

The chain employs TRBV30 and TRBJ1-4, with 7 positions matching TRBD1. Germline CDR1 is GTSNPN and CDR2 is SVGIG (reference sequence). With 5 bases clipped from V and 10 bases from J, the junction kept 13 bases outside the gene matches. The CDR3 is made up of 14 amino acids. The CDR3 nucleotides read TGTGCCTGGGGGACAGTCCATGCCTCTGGAAAACTGTTTTTT. Translating gives CAWGTVHASGKLFF.

DNA of the CDR3: TGTGCCAGCAGCTTAGTACAGGGCTCTGGAAACACCATATATTTT. Protein: CASSLVQGSGNTIYF. This chain joins TRBV7-2 and TRBJ1-3, with a weak D call TRBD1 (6 bases). This CDR3 is built from 15 residues. Trimming stripped 1 base from V and 0 bases from J, with 7 bases between. Per germline, CDR1 SGHTA and CDR2 FQGNSA.

In this sample, this clone turned up many times. The genes are TRBV5-4 and TRBJ2-1; D is possibly TRBD1 (8 bases). The CDR3 runs 15 residues. The V and J ends lost 4 bases and 5 bases respectively, with 16 bases between them. Germline CDR1 is SGHNT and CDR2 is YYREEE (reference sequence). The CDR3 sequence: CASSPQGGSNNEQFF. The CDR3 DNA reads as TGTGCCAGCAGCCCACAGGGGGGGTCCAACAATGAGCAGTTCTTC.

The chain uses TRBV19 and TRBJ1-5; D is undetermined. In germline, CDR1 is LNHDA, CDR2 SQIVND (reference sequence). The CDR3 runs 14 residues. Trimming took 3 bases from V and 7 from J, leaving 13 bases between them. The CDR3 reads CASSMRRGVQPQHF. CDR3 sequence (DNA): TGTGCCAGTAGTATGAGGAGAGGAGTGCAGCCCCAGCATTTT.

The chain uses TRBV11-2 and TRBJ1-5; D gene unclear. CDR1 and CDR2 from the germline V gene are SGHAT and FQNNGV. The CDR3 is 16 residues long. The V end was cut by 1 base, the J end by 0 bases, with 10 bases between. CDR3: CASSLVDTYSNQPQHF. CDR3 DNA sequence: TGTGCCAGCAGCTTAGTAGACACTTATAGCAATCAGCCCCAGCATTTT.

This sequence joins TRBV19 and TRBJ1-2; weak D call: TRBD1 (5 bases). Germline CDR1 is LNHDA and CDR2 is SQIVND (reference sequence). V dropped 5 bases and J dropped 5 bases, with 27 bases sitting between them. The CDR3 covers 18 residues. The CDR3 reads CASSPSGNTRNGAYGYTF. CDR3 nucleotide sequence: TGTGCCAGTAGTCCCAGCGGGAACACTCGGAATGGGGCATATGGCTACACCTTC.

The J gene is TRBJ2-3, the V gene TRBV5-1; maybe TRBD1 (8 bases). V dropped 7 bases and J dropped 4 bases, with 16 bases sitting between them. The germline V gene has CDR1 SGHRS and CDR2 YFSETQ. The CDR3 is made up of 14 amino acids. The CDR3 here is CASGVQGGADTQYF. CDR3 coding DNA: TGCGCCAGCGGTGTACAGGGGGGGGCAGATACGCAGTATTTT.

The gene calls are TRBV11-3 and TRBJ1-6; 9 nucleotides match TRBD1. The CDR3 consists of 17 residues. V shed 4 bases and J 7 bases; nucleotides not matched to a gene: 11. Germline CDR1 is SGHNT and CDR2 is YENEEA. CDR3 DNA sequence: TGTGCCAGCAGCTCCCCTCCGGGACAGGGAGGAAATTCACCCCTCCACTTT. This gives the protein CASSSPPGQGGNSPLHF.

The chain recombines TRBV30 with TRBJ2-1; TRBD2 agrees at 7 bases. CDR1 is GTSNPN, CDR2 SVGIG, per germline (reference sequence). Losses at the gene ends were 4 bases for V and 10 bases for J; bases not matched to a gene: 7. The CDR3 sequence is 12 residues long. The CDR3 reads CAWNRLAYEQFF. CDR3 nucleotide sequence: TGTGCCTGGAACCGACTAGCTTACGAGCAGTTCTTC.

The rearrangement joins TRBV5-8 to TRBJ1-6; possible D gene TRBD1, 5 bases. The CDR3 is 14 amino acids. The germline V and J ends were trimmed by 5 bases and 8 bases, with 14 bases remaining between them. CDR1 is SGHTS and CDR2 is YDEGEE in the germline V gene. The CDR3 sequence is CASRRWGGDSPLHF. CDR3 nucleotide sequence: TGTGCCAGCAGGAGATGGGGAGGGGATTCACCCCTCCACTTT.

The rearrangement links TRBV30 to TRBJ1-5; TRBD1 is a possible D gene (6 bases). The CDR3 sequence is 13 residues long. Trimming took 5 bases from V and 6 from J, leaving 14 bases between them. Germline lookup yields CDR1 GTSNPN and CDR2 SVGIG (reference sequence). In DNA, the CDR3 is TGTGCCTGGGGAACAGGGACGGCTCAGCCCCAGCATTTT. Protein product: CAWGTGTAQPQHF.

On this clone: Other DNA sequences in this sample translate to the same CDR3. J is TRBJ2-7 and V is TRBV19, with TRBD1 matching over 9 bases. Unmatched junction bases numbered 2, after V lost 3 bases and J lost 2 bases. CDR3 size: 14 residues. Per the germline V gene, CDR1 is LNHDA and CDR2 is SQIVND (reference sequence). In DNA form, the CDR3 reads TGTGCCAGTAGTATCGGGACAGGGACCTACGAGCAGTACTTC. The encoded protein is CASSIGTGTYEQYF.